This T cell receptor (beta chain) was captured in a study of control samples from healthy donors and cancer patients. TCRdb's copy holds only in-frame clones and misses some; the assay was immunoSEQ multiplex PCR. Of about 130,000 clones detected, more than 85% appear once; the ten largest clones hold more than 1.5%. The CDR3 has 12 amino acids. Germline V gives CDR1 MNHNY, CDR2 SVGAGI (reference sequence). V dropped 0 bases and J dropped 11 bases, with 10 bases sitting between them. Sequencing was carried out using PBMCs. The receptor comes from a man aged 50 to 59 with head and neck cancer. The chain employs TRBV6-6 and TRBJ1-1; no definite D call. The CDR3 protein is CASSYSTARAFF. The CDR3 DNA reads TGTGCCAGCAGTTACTCGACGGCTCGCGCTTTCTTT.